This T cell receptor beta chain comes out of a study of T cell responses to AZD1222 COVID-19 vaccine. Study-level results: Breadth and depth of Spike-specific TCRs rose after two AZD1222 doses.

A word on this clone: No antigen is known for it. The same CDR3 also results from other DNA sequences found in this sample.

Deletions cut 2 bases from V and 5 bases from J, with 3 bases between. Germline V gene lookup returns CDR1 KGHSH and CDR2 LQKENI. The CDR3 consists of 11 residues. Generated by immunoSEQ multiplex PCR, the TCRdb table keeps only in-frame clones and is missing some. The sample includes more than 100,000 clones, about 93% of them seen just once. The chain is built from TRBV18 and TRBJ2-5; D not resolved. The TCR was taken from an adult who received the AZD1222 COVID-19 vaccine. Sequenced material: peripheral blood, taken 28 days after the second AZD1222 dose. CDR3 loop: CASSPKETQYF. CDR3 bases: TGTGCCAGCTCACCAAAGGAGACCCAGTACTTC.